Following are 23 T cell receptor beta chains from one sample sequenced in a study of blood T cells in healthy people across ages. Next came a second PCR, run for about 6 to 12 cycles, which used a sample-barcoded 5' primer along with a J-beta primer mix. TCRdb itself ran the 5' RACE reads through MiXCR, one entry per CDR3 protein. The table records about 730,000 distinct CDR3 sequences, approximately 39% of them present only once. The sample was blood. Source of these receptors: a woman aged 55-69 years in good health.

The CDR3 protein is CASSRSGRGDEQYF. CDR3 nucleotides: TGTGCCAGCAGCCGTAGCGGGAGGGGGGACGAGCAGTACTTC. The chain joins TRBV12-3 or TRBV12-4 to TRBJ2-7, with 11 bases identical to TRBD2. The CDR3 sequence is 14 residues long. The junction had 6 bases not matched to a gene; V was cut back by 6 bases and J by 5 bases.

This clonotype showed up just once. The J gene is TRBJ1-6, the V gene TRBV6-5; 9 nucleotides align to TRBD1. V lost 4 bases, J lost 7 bases, and 11 bases stayed unmatched. There are 17 residues in the CDR3. Germline assignment: CDR1 MNHEY and CDR2 SVGAGI. The CDR3, as DNA: TGTGCCAGCAGTTTCCAATGGATCGGACAGGGGAATTCACCCCTCCACTTT. Amino acids: CASSFQWIGQGNSPLHF.

Only a few counts were recorded for this clonotype. This chain joins TRBV3-1 and TRBJ2-7; D is uncertain. V dropped 2 bases and J dropped 3 bases, with 14 bases sitting between them. Germline V gene data show CDR1 as LGHDT and CDR2 as YNNKEL (reference sequence). The CDR3 totals 15 residues. This CDR3 reads CASSQIRTVFYEQYF. CDR3 bases: TGTGCCAGCAGCCAAATTCGGACCGTCTTCTACGAGCAGTACTTC.

This clonotype was observed a few times. The CDR3 is CASRAEETQYF. The CDR3 coding sequence is TGTGCCAGCAGGGCCGAAGAGACCCAGTACTTC. The chain employs TRBV6-2 or TRBV6-3 and TRBJ2-5, with unresolved D. Trimming left V 6 bases short and J 3 bases short, with 5 bases between. Per the germline V gene, CDR1 is MNHEY and CDR2 is SVGEGT. CDR3 size: 11 residues.

This clonotype appeared a few times. The CDR3 coding sequence is TGCGCCAGCAGCTTGGGGGACAGGGCTGAAGCTTTCTTT. It encodes CASSLGDRAEAFF. This rearrangement joins TRBV5-1 to TRBJ1-1, with 9 bases fitting TRBD1. Germline V gives CDR1 SGHRS, CDR2 YFSETQ. Trimming removed 0 bases from V and 6 bases from J; junction bases left unmatched: 0. The CDR3 loop spans 13 amino acids.

This clonotype was observed a few times. This chain joins TRBV11-3 and TRBJ2-3; no reliable D call. Germline-derived CDR1 and CDR2 are SGHNT and YENEEA. This CDR3 is built from 13 residues. The ends were cut back, 1 base at V and 6 bases at J, with 8 bases in the middle. The CDR3 DNA sequence: TGTGCCAGCAGCTTAGTGGAGAGGGATACGCAGTATTTT. Translation: CASSLVERDTQYF.

This clonotype was picked up a small number of times. This rearrangement joins TRBV12-3 or TRBV12-4 to TRBJ1-1; D ambiguous. The CDR3 loop spans 13 amino acids. The V and J ends lost 7 bases and 4 bases respectively, with 13 bases between them. The CDR3, as DNA: TGTGCCAGCAAGTGGTGGGAGGGCACTGAAGCTTTCTTT. It codes for CASKWWEGTEAFF.

This chain's CDR3 is CASRGLAGGLLETQYF. In nucleotides, the CDR3 is TGTGCCAGCAGAGGATTAGCGGGGGGTCTTTTGGAGACCCAGTACTTC. This rearrangement joins TRBV6-2 or TRBV6-3 to TRBJ2-5; 10 nucleotides agree with TRBD2. The CDR3 has 16 residues. With 6 bases clipped from V and 5 bases from J, the junction kept 12 bases outside the gene matches. The germline V gene has CDR1 MNHEY and CDR2 SVGEGT.

The chain joins TRBV6-1 to TRBJ2-3; D call uncertain. The CDR3 sequence is 13 residues long. The germline CDR1 and CDR2 sequences are MNHNS and SASEGT. With 6 bases removed from V and 2 bases from J, the gap between germline ends came to 9 bases. This chain's CDR3 is CASRETFTDTQYF. The CDR3 DNA is TGTGCCAGCAGGGAAACCTTCACAGATACGCAGTATTTT.

The CDR3 sequence: CASSVGHHGLYEQYF. In DNA, the CDR3 is TGTGCCAGCAGCGTAGGGCATCATGGACTCTACGAGCAGTACTTC. The chain couples TRBV9 to TRBJ2-4, with TRBD2 as a possible D gene (5 bases). TRBJ2-7 explains the end of the DNA better; the J call may be wrong. Germline values: CDR1 SGDLS, CDR2 YYNGEE. The CDR3 contains 15 residues.

The chain employs TRBV29-1 and TRBJ1-2; a weak D match, TRBD1 (6 bases). There are 14 residues in the CDR3. Germline V CDR1 and CDR2: SQVTM, ANQGSEA. Trimming removed 1 base at V and 3 bases at J, with 12 bases between. The CDR3 coding sequence is TGCAGCGTTGAAGGGGGGGCGGGTGACTATGGCTACACCTTC. Translated, it gives CSVEGGAGDYGYTF.

The genes are TRBV10-3 and TRBJ1-1, with a weak D call TRBD1 (5 bases). Germline lookup yields CDR1 ENHRY and CDR2 SYGVKD. Trimming pared 0 bases from V and 4 bases from J, leaving 9 bases between. The CDR3 is 14 residues long. DNA for the CDR3: TGTGCCATCAGTGAGTCGGGGGTAGGCACTGAAGCTTTCTTT. Translation: CAISESGVGTEAFF.

A remark on this clonotype: The junction and the germline gene differ at one end; a read error may be behind it. This chain links TRBV11-1 with TRBJ2-1; D is perhaps TRBD1 or TRBD2 (5 bases each). This CDR3 region has 14 residues. CDR1 is SGHAT and CDR2 is FQDESV in the germline V gene (reference sequence). CDR3 sequence (DNA): TGTGCCAGCAGCTTGGGGGTTTCCTACAATGAGCGGTACTTC. Its translation is CASSLGVSYNERYF.

V gene TRBV5-1 combines with J gene TRBJ2-7; D not certain. CDR3 length equals 14 residues. V gave up 1 base and J gave up 2 bases, with 10 bases separating them. Germline-derived CDR1 and CDR2 are SGHRS and YFSETQ. The CDR3 loop reads CASSLYWKAYEQYF. CDR3 DNA: TGCGCCAGCAGCTTGTACTGGAAGGCCTACGAGCAGTACTTC.

This clonotype was seen more than once but under ten times. This chain uses TRBV27 with TRBJ2-7; TRBD2 is a possible D gene (5 bases). The CDR3 runs 11 residues. Trimming pared 7 bases from V and 7 bases from J, leaving 11 bases between. From germline, CDR1 is MNHEY and CDR2 SMNVEV (reference sequence). This CDR3 reads CASTSREEQYF. As DNA, the CDR3 is TGTGCCAGCACCTCCCGGGAAGAGCAGTACTTC.

This clonotype was counted only a few times. V and J are TRBV3-1 and TRBJ1-1; 11 nucleotides line up with TRBD1. V lost 3 bases to trimming and J lost 4 bases; unmatched junction nucleotides: 4. Germline assignment: CDR1 LGHDT and CDR2 YNNKEL (reference sequence). The CDR3 has 15 residues. This CDR3 is CASSQAGTGGTEAFF. In DNA form, the CDR3 reads TGTGCCAGCAGCCAGGCCGGGACAGGGGGCACTGAAGCTTTCTTT.

The chain couples TRBV9 to TRBJ2-5; TRBD2 is a possible D gene (5 bases). Per the germline V gene, CDR1 is SGDLS and CDR2 is YYNGEE. The V end was cut by 0 bases, the J end by 5 bases, with 17 bases between. The CDR3 extends over 16 amino acids. The CDR3 spells CASSVAGGSVVETQYF. The CDR3 DNA reads as TGTGCCAGCAGCGTAGCTGGAGGCAGCGTCGTTGAGACCCAGTACTTC.

This clonotype was picked up many times. The chain couples TRBV29-1 to TRBJ2-1, with TRBD2 identical over 8 bases. V shed 6 bases, J shed 10 bases, and the junction held 11 bases outside the gene matches. Germline lookup yields CDR1 SQVTM and CDR2 ANQGSEA. The CDR3 contains 13 residues. CDR3 bases: TGCAGCGTAGCGGGGGAAGGGGTGTTCGAGCAGTTCTTC. Translation: CSVAGEGVFEQFF.

The chain uses TRBV9 and TRBJ2-5; tentatively, D is TRBD1 or TRBD2 (5 bases each). The CDR3 consists of 15 residues. CDR1 is SGDLS, CDR2 YYNGEE, per germline. Trimming pared 1 base from V and 7 bases from J, leaving 17 bases between. The DNA for the CDR3 is TGTGCCAGCAGCGTAACCCCCGGGACCCACGGGACCCAGTACTTC. This gives the protein CASSVTPGTHGTQYF.

J is TRBJ2-5 and V is TRBV7-2; D is unclear. The CDR3 is made up of 12 amino acids. V dropped 3 bases and J dropped 5 bases, with 7 bases sitting between them. In germline, CDR1 is SGHTA, CDR2 FQGNSA. The CDR3 reads CASSFPRETQYF. For the CDR3, the DNA is TGTGCCAGCAGCTTCCCTCGGGAGACCCAGTACTTC.

J is TRBJ2-1 and V is TRBV5-6, with a weak D call TRBD2 (5 bases). CDR3 length: 12 residues. Trimming left V 4 bases short and J 9 bases short, with 11 bases between. CDR1 is SGHDT, CDR2 YYEEEE, per germline. CDR3 nucleotide sequence: TGTGCCAGCAGCCGTATCCGGGGTGAGCAGTTCTTC. It codes for CASSRIRGEQFF.

The chain joins TRBV20-1 to TRBJ2-2; 10 bases align to TRBD1. The V and J ends lost 5 bases and 4 bases, in that order; junction bases with no gene match: 7. Germline CDR1 is DFQATT and CDR2 is SNEGSKA (reference sequence). This CDR3 spans 15 amino acids. The chain's CDR3 is CSAPAGTGVTGELFF. In DNA form, the CDR3 reads TGCAGTGCTCCCGCCGGGACAGGGGTCACCGGGGAGCTGTTTTTT.

There are a few counts of this clonotype. The chain carries TRBV12-3 or TRBV12-4 and TRBJ2-5; D is perhaps TRBD2 (7 bases). The J call may be mistaken, given a closer DNA end match to TRBJ2-7. This CDR3 contains 13 residues. This chain's CDR3 is CASRGGGSGEQYF. CDR3 coding DNA: TGTGCCAGCAGAGGGGGAGGGTCTGGCGAGCAGTACTTC.